These 25 T cell receptor beta chains were sequenced from one sample in a study of cytomegalovirus exposure and HLA in healthy donors. Primers included in the PCR were 60 Vbeta and 13 Jbeta primers. Produced via immunoSEQ multiplex PCR; TCRdb's table is partial and in-frame only. The sample consists of under 250,000 clones, less than 85% of them appearing once. Sequences were obtained from PBMCs. The receptor source for this set is a man in his late teens or twenties in good health and CMV-seronegative.

The chain combines TRBV28 with TRBJ1-1, with a tentative D call TRBD1 (6 bases). CDR1 and CDR2 (germline): MDHEN, SYDVKM. The CDR3 is 15 amino acids. V was shortened by 5 bases and J by 6 bases, with 19 bases between the two germline ends. The CDR3 DNA reads TGTGCCAGCAGTACCCGACGGATGGGGGCCCCTGAAGCTTTCTTT. Protein sequence: CASSTRRMGAPEAFF.

This clone was seen once. J is TRBJ1-2 and V is TRBV6-5; TRBD1 aligns across 8 bases. Trimming removed 0 bases from V and 6 bases from J; junction bases left unmatched: 9. CDR3 length equals 16 residues. CDR1 is MNHEY, CDR2 SVGAGI, per germline. The CDR3 protein is CASSYSMGYRGDGYTF. CDR3 DNA: TGTGCCAGCAGTTACTCGATGGGGTACAGGGGGGATGGCTACACCTTC.

This clone has only a few counts. This chain links TRBV5-1 with TRBJ2-3; the match to TRBD1 covers 9 bases. Trimming at V came to 5 bases and at J to 4 bases, leaving 11 bases not matched to a gene. The CDR3 runs to 16 residues. CDR1 is SGHRS, CDR2 YFSETQ, per germline. DNA for the CDR3: TGCGCCAGCAGTCCAATGGGACAGGGAAGGGCAGATACGCAGTATTTT. Protein sequence: CASSPMGQGRADTQYF.

The chain carries TRBV5-1 and TRBJ2-1, with 9 bases fitting TRBD2. CDR3 size: 15 residues. From germline, CDR1 is SGHRS and CDR2 YFSETQ. Unmatched junction bases numbered 7, after V lost 0 bases and J lost 9 bases. The CDR3 bases are TGCGCCAGCAGCTTGGCCGTAGCGGGAGAGGGTGAGCAGTTCTTC. It translates to CASSLAVAGEGEQFF. Variable domain in full (rest from reference TRBV5-1 and TRBJ2-1): KAGVTQTPRYLIKTRGQQVTLSCSPISGHRSVSWYQQTPGQGLQFLFEYFSETQRNKGNFPGRFSGRQFSNSRSEMNVSTLELGDSALYLCASSLAVAGEGEQFFGPGTRLTVL.

The chain employs TRBV5-1 and TRBJ2-7; weak D call: TRBD1 (5 bases). This CDR3 contains 18 residues. Deletions cut 0 bases from V and 2 bases from J, with 21 bases between. Germline lookup yields CDR1 SGHRS and CDR2 YFSETQ. The CDR3 loop reads CASSLAGGGRQRAYEQYF. The CDR3 coding sequence is TGCGCCAGCAGCTTGGCCGGCGGCGGCCGACAGCGAGCCTACGAGCAGTACTTC.

This clone occurred once. This chain connects TRBV18 to TRBJ1-2; D not certain. Germline CDR1 KGHSH, CDR2 LQKENI. The V gene lost 3 bases and the J gene lost 7 bases, with 9 bases spanning the gap. The length of the CDR3 is 12 residues. The chain's CDR3 is CASSPDEVGYTF. The CDR3 DNA sequence: TGTGCCAGCTCACCCGATGAGGTTGGCTACACCTTC.

This clone was counted between two and nine times. This rearrangement joins TRBV11-3 to TRBJ2-2; perhaps TRBD2 as D (5 bases). V was clipped by 4 bases and J by 7 bases, with 13 bases between them. The CDR3 sequence is 14 residues long. Germline V gives CDR1 SGHNT, CDR2 YENEEA. CDR3 DNA sequence: TGTGCCAGCAGCTCGAGGGAGATCGGCGGGGAGCTGTTTTTT. It translates to CASSSREIGGELFF.

V and J are TRBV28 and TRBJ1-3; 10 nucleotides align to TRBD1. Germline values: CDR1 MDHEN, CDR2 SYDVKM. This CDR3 contains 16 residues. V trimming: 5 bases; J trimming: 0 bases; junction bases outside the gene matches: 4. The CDR3 reads CASSVDRGSSGNTIYF. The CDR3 DNA reads as TGTGCCAGCAGTGTGGACAGGGGGAGCTCTGGAAACACCATATATTTT.

The chain combines TRBV27 with TRBJ1-3; D remains unclear. V lost 0 bases, J lost 4 bases, and 10 bases lay in between. The germline CDR1 and CDR2 sequences are MNHEY and SMNVEV (reference sequence). This CDR3 has 15 amino acids. CDR3 sequence: CASSLSLTRGNTIYF. Written as DNA, the CDR3 is TGTGCCAGCAGTTTATCCTTGACGAGGGGAAACACCATATATTTT.

This sequence joins TRBV6-6 and TRBJ2-1; 11 bases align to TRBD1. CDR3 size: 16 residues. The ends lost 3 bases at V and 7 bases at J; junction bases unmatched: 8. The germline CDR1 and CDR2 sequences are MNHNY and SVGAGI (reference sequence). CDR3 sequence (DNA): TGTGCCAGCAGTTATTTTGTCGGACAGGGGGCTAATGAGCAGTTCTTC. It codes for CASSYFVGQGANEQFF.

V gene TRBV18 combines with J gene TRBJ1-1; 8 nucleotides agree with TRBD1. This CDR3 is 12 amino acids long. V gave up 6 bases and J gave up 10 bases; unmatched junction bases: 7. Germline values: CDR1 KGHSH, CDR2 LQKENI. The CDR3 bases are TGTGCCAGCTCGCCGGACAGGGAGGGAGCTTTCTTT. Amino acids: CASSPDREGAFF. The full variable domain, in which reference TRBV18 and TRBJ1-1 provide the parts outside the CDR3, is NAGVMQNPRHLVRRRGQEARLRCSPMKGHSHVYWYRQLPEEGLKFMVYLQKENIIDESGMPKERFSAEFPKEGPSILRIQQVVRGDSAAYFCASSPDREGAFFGQGTRLTVV.

V and J are TRBV5-1 and TRBJ2-3, with a weak D call TRBD1 (5 bases). Per germline, CDR1 SGHRS and CDR2 YFSETQ. Trimming took off 0 bases at V and 4 bases at J, with 12 bases between the two ends. The CDR3 totals 15 residues. DNA for the CDR3: TGCGCCAGCAGCTTGGTCGCAGGGAACGCAGATACGCAGTATTTT. Protein product: CASSLVAGNADTQYF.

The V gene is TRBV27, the J gene TRBJ2-1; 14 bases match TRBD2. The CDR3 length is 15 residues. Looked up from germline, CDR1 is MNHEY and CDR2 is SMNVEV (reference sequence). The V segment lost 5 bases and the J segment 8 bases; nucleotides outside the gene matches: 5. The CDR3 sequence: CASSPGTSGSDEQFF. CDR3 nucleotide sequence: TGTGCCAGCAGTCCCGGGACTAGCGGGAGCGATGAGCAGTTCTTC.

This rearrangement joins TRBV30 to TRBJ2-7; the D gene is possibly TRBD2 (6 bases). Germline loops: CDR1 GTSNPN, CDR2 SVGIG (reference sequence). Deletions cut 4 bases from V and 9 bases from J, with 16 bases between. This CDR3 spans 12 amino acids. The CDR3 DNA reads as TGTGCCTGGACGGCGGGGTCGAGGGGGCAGTACTTC. As protein: CAWTAGSRGQYF.

J is TRBJ2-7 and V is TRBV4-1; no reliable D call. Trimming left V 4 bases short and J 8 bases short, with 18 bases between. Germline CDR1 reads MGHRA; CDR2 reads YSYEKL. This CDR3 is 14 amino acids long. The CDR3 coding sequence is TGCGCCAGCAGCCCCGGTGAGGCCCCCAACAAGCAGTACTTC. It translates to CASSPGEAPNKQYF.

The V and J genes are TRBV7-9 and TRBJ1-2; D unresolved. Trimming removed 5 bases from V and 2 bases from J, with 6 bases in between. CDR1 and CDR2 from the germline V gene are SEHNR and FQNEAQ (reference sequence). There are 12 residues in the CDR3. The CDR3 is CASSQANYGYTF. As DNA, the CDR3 is TGTGCCAGCAGCCAGGCGAACTATGGCTACACCTTC.

The J gene is TRBJ2-1, the V gene TRBV2; TRBD2 matches at 13 bases. With V trimmed by 6 bases and J by 2 bases, 7 bases remained unmatched. Germline assignment: CDR1 SNHLY and CDR2 FYNNEI. This CDR3 has 17 residues. Here the CDR3 reads CASRTGTSGKAYNEQFF. The CDR3 nucleotides are TGTGCCAGCAGAACCGGGACTAGCGGGAAGGCCTACAATGAGCAGTTCTTC.

The V and J genes are TRBV6-1 and TRBJ2-7, with 11 nucleotides matching TRBD2. Germline loops: CDR1 MNHNS, CDR2 SASEGT. V was pared by 3 bases and J by 0 bases, with 4 bases of the junction left unmatched. The CDR3 consists of 16 residues. CDR3 residues: CASSDPGLAVSYEQYF. CDR3 DNA: TGTGCCAGCAGTGACCCGGGACTAGCGGTCTCCTACGAGCAGTACTTC.

The genes are TRBV29-1 and TRBJ2-1; tentatively, D is TRBD1 (6 bases). The CDR3 has 13 amino acids. CDR1 is SQVTM and CDR2 is ANQGSEA in the germline V gene. V was trimmed by 3 bases and J by 4 bases, leaving 10 bases between them. The CDR3 DNA sequence: TGCAGCGTTGACGGGACATTATACAATGAGCAGTTCTTC. Its translation: CSVDGTLYNEQFF.

The chain couples TRBV6-5 to TRBJ2-7; TRBD1 is a possible D gene (5 bases). The CDR3 spans 14 residues. Between the trimmed V and J ends, which lost 2 bases and 5 bases, there was a span of 13 bases. The germline V gene has CDR1 MNHEY and CDR2 SVGAGI. In nucleotides, the CDR3 is TGTGCCAGCAGTTACGGCAGGGCTTTAAACGAGCAGTACTTC. Residues: CASSYGRALNEQYF.

In its sample, this clone was seen once. The chain employs TRBV30 and TRBJ2-6, with D perhaps TRBD1 (6 bases). Trimming pared 3 bases from V and 4 bases from J, leaving 16 bases between. The CDR3 is made up of 16 amino acids. Germline CDR1 and CDR2: GTSNPN and SVGIG (reference sequence). The CDR3 sequence is CAWRWQGLRGANVLTF. The CDR3 DNA sequence: TGTGCCTGGAGGTGGCAGGGGCTGCGAGGGGCCAACGTCCTGACTTTC.

DNA of the CDR3: TGTGCCAGCTCACCACAAGTAGCGGTCTCCTACGAGCAGTACTTC. Amino acids: CASSPQVAVSYEQYF. The genes are TRBV18 and TRBJ2-7; the D gene is possibly TRBD2 (6 bases). CDR3 length equals 15 residues. Germline CDR1 and CDR2: KGHSH and LQKENI. Trimming pared 1 base from V and 0 bases from J, leaving 10 bases between.

The chain carries TRBV30 and TRBJ2-3; possible D gene TRBD1, 6 bases. Germline assignment: CDR1 GTSNPN and CDR2 SVGIG (reference sequence). This CDR3 comprises 14 residues. V was pared by 5 bases and J by 2 bases, with 14 bases between. The CDR3: CAWGKTGPTDTQYF. The CDR3 region has the DNA TGTGCCTGGGGGAAGACAGGCCCCACAGATACGCAGTATTTT.

The chain uses TRBV27 and TRBJ1-2, with 8 bases lining up with TRBD1. CDR1 and CDR2 (germline): MNHEY, SMNVEV (reference sequence). Trimming removed 5 bases from V and 4 bases from J; junction bases left unmatched: 3. This CDR3 contains 13 residues. CDR3 nucleotide sequence: TGTGCCAGCAGTGACGGACAGGGCTATGGCTACACCTTC. Amino acids: CASSDGQGYGYTF.

The gene calls are TRBV9 and TRBJ2-3; TRBD2 agrees at 14 bases. V shed 0 bases, J shed 5 bases, and the junction held 8 bases outside the gene matches. Germline V gives CDR1 SGDLS, CDR2 YYNGEE. The CDR3 loop spans 18 amino acids. For the CDR3, the DNA is TGTGCCAGCAGCGTAGGAAGACTAGCGGGAGGGCTGGGAGATACGCAGTATTTT. This translates into CASSVGRLAGGLGDTQYF. Based on the CDR3 plus reference TRBV9 and TRBJ2-3, the full variable domain is DSGVTQTPKHLITATGQRVTLRCSPRSGDLSVYWYQQSLDQGLQFLIQYYNGEERAKGNILERFSAQQFPDLHSELNLSSLELGDSALYFCASSVGRLAGGLGDTQYFGPGTRLTVL.